This T cell receptor (beta chain) comes out of a study of a mutant IDH1 vaccine in newly diagnosed glioma. In the study overall: Eight vaccine injections were given to patients in weeks 1, 3, 5, 7, 11, 15, 19 and 23. There were approximately 60% males and around 38% females among treated patients, whose mean age was roughly 40 years.

CDR1 and CDR2 (germline): SQVTM, ANQGSEA. This CDR3 has 15 residues. V shed 4 bases and J shed 2 bases, with 15 bases lying between them. A word on this clone: The antigen is not known.

Generated by immunoSEQ multiplex PCR, the TCRdb table keeps only in-frame clones and is missing some. Of roughly 30,000 clones in the sample, around 82% were seen once. Regarding the study as a whole: Top-clonotype changes in peripheral T cells seemed unrelated to pseudoprogression.

The sample's time point: week 11, during vaccination. Each dose delivered 300 ug of mutant IDH1 20-mer peptide subcutaneously with imiquimod. Each of the donors came in with new WHO grade 3 or 4 astrocytomas that were IDH1-mutant and ATRX-lost. The sequencing here drew on PBMCs, taken from a glioma patient whose treatment included an IDH1 peptide vaccine. The sequence was obtained from a man younger than 45 with glioma. The chain combines TRBV29-1 with TRBJ1-3; D unclear. CDR3 region: CSVGEGQSTGNTIYF. The CDR3 DNA reads as TGCAGCGTTGGAGAAGGGCAGTCAACTGGAAACACCATATATTTT.